Listed here are 9 T cell receptor beta chains from one sample, sequenced in a study of breast tumors, draining lymph nodes, adjacent tissues. Each CDR3 protein gets one entry after TCRdb re-called the multiplex PCR reads with MiXCR. This table has 170,000 or so distinct CDR3 sequences, 30% to 35% appearing once. Axillary draining lymph nodes of breast cancer patients supplied the node samples. The sample comprised axillary lymph node tissue. Every receptor here comes from a female donor with breast cancer. Some clones in this sample may be carry-over from other donors' samples.

In this sample, this clonotype turned up once. The CDR3 nucleotides read TGTGCCAGCAGCCGAACGGGGAGTAAGGGTACGCAGTATTTT. Translating gives CASSRTGSKGTQYF. This chain uses TRBV14 with TRBJ2-3, with a weak D call TRBD2 (5 bases). Trimming removed 4 bases at V and 8 bases at J, with 16 bases between. The length of the CDR3 is 14 residues. Per the germline V gene, CDR1 is SGHDN and CDR2 is FVKESK.

This clonotype was observed a single time. The CDR3 nucleotides are TGCAGTGCTAGTGGGACAGGGGGCACTCCCCAGCATTTT. It codes for CSASGTGGTPQHF. The chain links TRBV20-1 to TRBJ1-5; TRBD1 aligns across 12 bases. J was trimmed by 10 bases and V by 3 bases; bases with no gene match: 4. The CDR3 contains 13 residues. Germline CDR1 DFQATT, CDR2 SNEGSKA (reference sequence).

Many counts were recorded for this clonotype. The CDR3 DNA follows: TGTGCCAGCAGCTTACTGACAGAAACCGGGGAGCTGTTTTTT. Encoded protein: CASSLLTETGELFF. The rearrangement uses TRBV9 and TRBJ2-2; D possibly corresponds to TRBD1 (5 bases). The germline V and J ends were trimmed by 4 bases and 5 bases, with 12 bases remaining between them. The CDR3 covers 14 residues. CDR1 and CDR2 from the germline V gene are SGDLS and YYNGEE. Combining the CDR3 with reference TRBV9 and TRBJ2-2 gives the whole variable domain DSGVTQTPKHLITATGQRVTLRCSPRSGDLSVYWYQQSLDQGLQFLIQYYNGEERAKGNILERFSAQQFPDLHSELNLSSLELGDSALYFCASSLLTETGELFFGEGSRLTVL.

The chain recombines TRBV20-1 with TRBJ1-1; 7 nucleotides line up with TRBD1. V gave up 3 bases and J gave up 6 bases; unmatched junction bases: 10. This CDR3 contains 14 residues. The germline CDR1 and CDR2 sequences are DFQATT and SNEGSKA (reference sequence). The DNA of the CDR3 is TGCAGTGCTAGTCGGTGGGACAGAAAATCTGAAGCTTTCTTT. Its translation: CSASRWDRKSEAFF.

This clonotype was counted a single time. No conserved phenylalanine or tryptophan ends this CDR3, so it is likely a read error. This rearrangement joins TRBV7-3 to TRBJ2-1, with D perhaps matching TRBD2 (5 bases). V lost 4 bases to trimming and J lost 9 bases, with 16 bases between them. Germline CDR1 SGHTA, CDR2 FQGTGA. This CDR3 spans 14 amino acids. This chain's CDR3 is CASSSSASNGEQFL. CDR3 sequence (DNA): TGTGCCAGCAGCTCATCGGCTAGCAACGGTGAGCAGTTCCTC.

This clonotype was seen many times. The chain joins TRBV10-1 to TRBJ2-1; D is undetermined. The V gene's germline CDR1 is WNHNN and CDR2 SYGVQD (reference sequence). V shed 3 bases and J shed 10 bases, with 13 bases lying between them. The CDR3 has 13 amino acids. The CDR3 loop is CASSENGRTEQFF. CDR3 coding DNA: TGCGCCAGCAGTGAAAATGGCAGAACCGAGCAGTTCTTC.

This clonotype showed up just a few times. This rearrangement joins TRBV18 to TRBJ2-1; the match to TRBD2 covers 7 bases. The CDR3 has 17 amino acids. V trimming: 2 bases; J trimming: 5 bases; junction bases outside the gene matches: 12. Germline V lookup: CDR1 KGHSH, CDR2 LQKENI. The CDR3 loop is CASSPVNSGNKNNEQFF. As DNA, the CDR3 is TGTGCCAGCTCACCAGTAAACAGCGGGAATAAGAACAATGAGCAGTTCTTC.

This clonotype was counted at least ten times. A much more abundant neighbour one base away suggests this may be a read error. The CDR3 DNA reads as TGCAGTGCTTCCCTGGCCCTAGCCCCATCCGAGCAGTACTTC. Protein sequence: CSASLALAPSEQYF. V usage is TRBV20-1 and J usage is TRBJ2-7; D perhaps matches TRBD2 (5 bases). CDR3 length: 14 amino acids. Germline V gene data show CDR1 as DFQATT and CDR2 as SNEGSKA (reference sequence). The V and J ends lost 5 bases and 6 bases respectively, with 20 bases between them.

J is TRBJ2-7 and V is TRBV20-1, with 7 bases lining up with TRBD1. This CDR3 has 14 amino acids. CDR1 and CDR2 (germline): DFQATT, SNEGSKA (reference sequence). Unmatched junction bases numbered 6, after V lost 2 bases and J lost 2 bases. This CDR3 is CSARNKTGTYEQYF. DNA for the CDR3: TGCAGTGCTAGAAATAAGACAGGGACCTACGAGCAGTACTTC.